This TCR beta chain came from a study of blood T cell repertoires in COVID-19. Profiled with immunoSEQ multiplex PCR; TCRdb holds only in-frame clones, not every one. The sample gives 200,000 to 250,000 clones, about 85% of which show up once; about 10% is in the top ten. The length of the CDR3 is 13 residues. The germline V gene has CDR1 SGHNT and CDR2 YYREEE (reference sequence). V lost 4 bases to trimming and J lost 1 base, with 8 bases between them. What was sequenced was PBMCs or T cells enriched from blood (not recorded which). The V gene is TRBV5-4, the J gene TRBJ1-2; the D is unclear. The TCR was taken from a man in his thirties or forties who had recovered from COVID-19. CDR3 sequence (DNA): TGTGCCAGCAGCGCGAGAAGTAACTATGGCTACACCTTC. Translated: CASSARSNYGYTF.